Each of the 20 T cell receptor beta chains below was sequenced from the same sample in a study of shared clonotypes between healthy human individuals. Generated by immunoSEQ multiplex PCR, the TCRdb table keeps only in-frame clones and is missing some. Among under 1,100,000 clones listed, more than 65% were seen once. The sequencing input was memory CD4+ T cells sorted from blood. Subset described: CD45RA-negative fraction. The receptors here all came from a man aged 18 to 30 in good health.

The CDR3 loop is CASRSGGADTQYF. CDR3 DNA sequence: TGTGCCAGCAGAAGTGGGGGGGCAGATACGCAGTATTTT. The J gene is TRBJ2-3, the V gene TRBV6-1, with 7 bases that match TRBD2. The CDR3 is 13 residues long. Losses at the gene ends were 6 bases for V and 4 bases for J; bases not matched to a gene: 4. Looked up from germline, CDR1 is MNHNS and CDR2 is SASEGT.

The chain employs TRBV13 and TRBJ1-4; 8 positions agree with TRBD1. V was clipped by 5 bases and J by 4 bases; unmatched bases: 6. Germline values: CDR1 PRHDT, CDR2 FYEKMQ (reference sequence). The CDR3 is 15 residues long. Here the CDR3 reads CASSLTTGVNEKLFF. The CDR3 coding sequence is TGTGCCAGCAGCCTCACGACAGGGGTTAATGAAAAACTGTTTTTT.

This clone was detected once. The chain employs TRBV10-3 and TRBJ2-7; TRBD2 agrees at 7 bases. V dropped 4 bases and J dropped 5; count of bases not matched to a gene: 8. The CDR3 is 14 amino acids. Germline CDR1 and CDR2: ENHRY and SYGVKD. CDR3 residues: CAISVWGGSNEQYF. The CDR3 DNA sequence: TGTGCCATCAGTGTTTGGGGAGGGTCGAACGAGCAGTACTTC.

The gene calls are TRBV4-3 and TRBJ2-3, with 8 bases fitting TRBD1. There are 15 residues in the CDR3. V trimming: 0 bases; J trimming: 8 bases; junction bases outside the gene matches: 7. Germline CDR1 and CDR2: LGHNA and YSLEER. The CDR3 DNA reads TGCGCCAGCAGCCAAGACACAGGGGGGCGTACTACGCAGTATTTT. Its protein is CASSQDTGGRTTQYF.

V is TRBV25-1 and J is TRBJ2-3; D might be TRBD2 (5 bases). Per germline, CDR1 MGHDK and CDR2 SYGVNS. The CDR3 is made up of 15 amino acids. V shed 1 base and J shed 4 bases, with 12 bases lying between them. CDR3 coding DNA: TGTGCCAGCAGTGAATTCGGGAAGGATCCAGATACGCAGTATTTT. Its translation is CASSEFGKDPDTQYF.

V usage is TRBV5-1 and J usage is TRBJ2-2, with D maybe TRBD1 (6 bases). The CDR3 loop spans 15 amino acids. Germline CDR1 reads SGHRS; CDR2 reads YFSETQ. V was pared by 0 bases and J by 7 bases, with 13 bases between. The CDR3 DNA is TGCGCCAGCAGCTTGGACCAGAGGGGGTTCGGGGAGCTGTTTTTT. It specifies CASSLDQRGFGELFF.

This clone was seen more than once but under ten times. The V and J genes are TRBV2 and TRBJ2-7, with D possibly called TRBD1 or TRBD2 (5 bases each). CDR3 length: 14 residues. The germline V and J ends were trimmed by 8 bases and 5 bases, with 19 bases remaining between them. Germline CDR1 reads SNHLY; CDR2 reads FYNNEI. The CDR3 sequence is CASVGPGRQNEQYF. The CDR3 DNA follows: TGTGCCAGCGTGGGACCGGGACGCCAGAACGAGCAGTACTTC.

This chain connects TRBV2 to TRBJ1-5; 10 bases align to TRBD1. The CDR3 is 16 amino acids. Trimming cost V 6 bases and J 2 bases; bases outside gene matches: 7. Per germline, CDR1 SNHLY and CDR2 FYNNEI. The CDR3 DNA follows: TGTGCCAGCAGAGGGACAGGGGAGGGGGGCAATCAGCCCCAGCATTTT. Translated: CASRGTGEGGNQPQHF.

V gene TRBV6-1 combines with J gene TRBJ2-1, with 7 bases aligning to TRBD1. Germline loops: CDR1 MNHNS, CDR2 SASEGT. V trimming: 3 bases; J trimming: 2 bases; junction bases outside the gene matches: 7. This CDR3 is 16 amino acids long. CDR3 amino acids: CASSEDRGGPYNEQFF. DNA of the CDR3: TGTGCCAGCAGTGAGGACCGAGGGGGCCCCTACAATGAGCAGTTCTTC.

CDR3 region: CAWADSYEQYF. DNA of the CDR3: TGTGCCTGGGCTGACAGCTACGAGCAGTACTTC. The chain is built from TRBV30 and TRBJ2-7, with D possibly being TRBD1 (5 bases). V dropped 5 bases and J dropped 3 bases, with 8 bases sitting between them. Germline V lookup: CDR1 GTSNPN, CDR2 SVGIG (reference sequence). This CDR3 region has 11 residues.

The rearrangement links TRBV10-2 to TRBJ1-4; 7 bases are a match to TRBD1. The germline V gene has CDR1 WSHSY and CDR2 SAAADI. This CDR3 spans 12 amino acids. The V and J ends lost 5 bases and 10 bases, in that order; junction bases with no gene match: 4. CDR3 DNA: TGCGCCAGCAGTCACCAGGGGGGAAAACTGTTTTTT. This gives the protein CASSHQGGKLFF.

The V call is TRBV10-1, the J call TRBJ1-3; possibly TRBD1 for D (6 bases). Trimming cost V 5 bases and J 0 bases, with 8 bases left between them. The CDR3 length is 14 residues. Germline CDR1 reads WNHNN; CDR2 reads SYGVQD (reference sequence). CDR3 amino acids: CASSPGVSGNTIYF. The DNA of the CDR3 is TGCGCCAGCAGTCCAGGGGTCTCTGGAAACACCATATATTTT.

The J gene is TRBJ2-7, the V gene TRBV9; D might be TRBD1 (6 bases). The CDR3 covers 14 residues. Germline V gene lookup returns CDR1 SGDLS and CDR2 YYNGEE. With 0 bases removed from V and 2 bases from J, the gap between germline ends came to 9 bases. In DNA, the CDR3 is TGTGCCAGCAGCGTAGGGGCAGGGGCCTACGAGCAGTACTTC. This translates into CASSVGAGAYEQYF.

The genes are TRBV9 and TRBJ2-7; D might be TRBD1 (5 bases). The V end was cut by 0 bases, the J end by 2 bases, with 9 bases between. The CDR3 is 14 residues long. CDR1 SGDLS and CDR2 YYNGEE come from the germline V gene. The CDR3 nucleotides are TGTGCCAGCAGCGTAGGTCAGACAGCCTACGAGCAGTACTTC. This encodes CASSVGQTAYEQYF.

The chain has TRBV2 and TRBJ2-1, with 9 bases matching TRBD2. With V trimmed by 3 bases and J by 4 bases, 4 bases remained unmatched. The V gene's germline CDR1 is SNHLY and CDR2 FYNNEI. This CDR3 has 15 amino acids. The CDR3 DNA reads as TGTGCCAGCAGTGATCGTCTAGCGGGGTACAATGAGCAGTTCTTC. Amino acid sequence: CASSDRLAGYNEQFF.

The rearrangement uses TRBV11-2 and TRBJ2-7; 8 bases map to TRBD2. With V trimmed by 1 base and J by 2 bases, 10 bases remained unmatched. CDR1 is SGHAT, CDR2 FQNNGV, per germline. The CDR3 covers 17 residues. The CDR3 loop is CASSLVSGSIDPYEQYF. CDR3 DNA: TGTGCCAGCAGCTTAGTCAGCGGGAGTATTGATCCCTACGAGCAGTACTTC.

The table lists this clone with a count of one. The genes are TRBV5-1 and TRBJ2-3, with D possibly being TRBD2 (5 bases). Per the germline V gene, CDR1 is SGHRS and CDR2 is YFSETQ. The CDR3 loop spans 15 amino acids. Deletions cut 0 bases from V and 6 bases from J, with 14 bases between. As DNA, the CDR3 is TGCGCCAGCAGCTTGGGCAACTCGGGCGGGGATACGCAGTATTTT. Protein: CASSLGNSGGDTQYF.

The J gene is TRBJ2-5, the V gene TRBV6-1; tentative D call: TRBD1 (6 bases). V lost 5 bases and J lost 2, with 12 bases in between. This CDR3 region has 14 residues. The V gene's germline CDR1 is MNHNS and CDR2 SASEGT. The CDR3 DNA is TGTGCCAGCAGTCACACAGGGTTACAAGAGACCCAGTACTTC. Protein product: CASSHTGLQETQYF.

This clone was seen at least ten times. Within the sample, other DNA sequences also encode this same CDR3. The CDR3 region is CASSGGDLHEQYF. The CDR3 bases are TGCGCCAGCAGTGGCGGGGATCTCCACGAGCAGTACTTC. The chain recombines TRBV10-1 with TRBJ2-7; D is possibly TRBD2 (6 bases). The germline V gene has CDR1 WNHNN and CDR2 SYGVQD (reference sequence). The V and J ends lost 4 bases and 5 bases respectively, with 12 bases between them. There are 13 residues in the CDR3.

This chain uses TRBV30 with TRBJ2-7, with D perhaps TRBD1 (6 bases). Germline lookup yields CDR1 GTSNPN and CDR2 SVGIG (reference sequence). The V and J ends lost 2 bases and 2 bases respectively, with 10 bases between them. The CDR3 loop spans 13 amino acids. CDR3 amino acids: CAWSRDRTYEQYF. The CDR3 nucleotides read TGTGCCTGGAGTAGAGACAGGACCTACGAGCAGTACTTC.